This T cell receptor (beta chain) is drawn from a study of human T cells and chemical hapten exposure. As for the study in general: On the upper back, patch tests were applied with 0.01% DPC and read at 6 days.

The CDR3 length is 14 residues. CDR1 and CDR2 from the germline V gene are MNHEY and SVGAGI. After removal of 5 bases from V and 4 bases from J, the junction contained 7 bases not matched to a gene. Ten or more counts support this clonotype. Its antigen is unknown. The time point was: pre-sensitization, week 0. Treatment described: therapeutic diphenylcyclopropenone sensitization with weekly scalp DPC. The study enrolled 18 to 70-year-old alopecia patients suitable for DPC. TCRdb re-derived calls from the RACE reads in MiXCR, one entry per CDR3 protein. The data show over 300,000 distinct CDR3 sequences, 4% to 6% seen once. Study-wide points: Patch test score rose with PT1 expanded TCR count, significant at thresholds 8, 16 and 32, not 4.

The sample here was whole blood, taken in connection with sensitization to the hapten diphenylcyclopropenone (DPC). The chain recombines TRBV6-5 with TRBJ1-2; 7 positions agree with TRBD1. The origin of this receptor is a woman in her fifties or sixties with alopecia areata. Some clones in this sample may be carry-over from other donors' samples. The CDR3 region has the DNA TGTGCCAGCAGTCTACAGGGGTTCTCCTATGGCTACACCTTC. This translates into CASSLQGFSYGYTF.